This T cell receptor (beta chain) was captured by sequencing in a study of naive and memory T cell subsets. Regarding this clonotype: Its antigen is currently unknown.

Notes on the study in general: Over 90% of naive TCR sequences appeared only once, unlike memory subsets. Gini index rose across naive, CM, EM and EMRA in CD4 and CD8.

An equimolar mix of two oligonucleotides served as the beta constant-region primer for TRBC1 and TRBC2. TCRdb processed the UMI-ligation and nested PCR reads anew with MiXCR; each CDR3 protein has one entry. The sample lists some 150,000 distinct CDR3 sequences, 17% occurring once. V shed 0 bases and J 7 bases; nucleotides not matched to a gene: 7. The CDR3 is 18 amino acids. Germline assignment: CDR1 SEHNR and CDR2 FQNEAQ (reference sequence). Separate alpha and beta amplification began at the second PCR step. CMV status came from CD4+ IFNgamma after overnight CMV lysate stimulation. The specimen sequenced was naive CD4+ T cells from blood. J is TRBJ2-1 and V is TRBV7-9; TRBD2 aligns across 15 bases. This receptor was identified in a human donor in good health. In DNA form, the CDR3 reads TGTGCCAGCAGCTTAGCGCTTGGACTAGCGGGAGGGCCAAATGAGCAGTTCTTC. Its protein product is CASSLALGLAGGPNEQFF.